This passage covers 15 T cell receptor beta chains from one sample sequenced in a study of regulatory T cells in long-lasting Graves disease. According to the study, TCR beta libraries were built with iRepertoire HTBI primers and CDR3-region Arm-PCR. TCRdb re-called the multiplex PCR reads with MiXCR, one entry per CDR3 protein. The sample yields over 250,000 distinct CDR3 sequences, roughly a fifth seen once. The time point was: persistent/refractory GD, antithyroid drugs over 5 years with positive TRAb. Researchers made the TCR library from RNA that was extracted from PBMCs. The specimen comprised peripheral blood mononuclear cells (PBMCs), sampled when the disease was refractory, from a patient treated with antithyroid drugs. The receptors were gathered from a female donor with Graves disease.

This chain connects TRBV20-1 to TRBJ2-5, with 16 bases that match TRBD2. V dropped 3 bases and J dropped 4; count of bases not matched to a gene: 8. CDR3 length: 17 amino acids. Germline assignment: CDR1 DFQATT and CDR2 SNEGSKA (reference sequence). The CDR3 DNA sequence: TGCAGTGCTAGTTGGGGACTAGCGGGAGGGCTCGGAGAGACCCAGTACTTC. Encoded protein: CSASWGLAGGLGETQYF.

This clonotype was detected many times. This chain uses TRBV12-3 or TRBV12-4 with TRBJ1-6, with 7 bases fitting TRBD1. J was trimmed by 10 bases and V by 4 bases; bases with no gene match: 7. The CDR3 is 14 residues long. The CDR3 coding sequence is TGTGCCAGCAGTTACAGGGGACTAGGGTCACCCCTCCACTTT. Its protein is CASSYRGLGSPLHF.

This clonotype appeared a few times. One end of the junction varies from germline; a read error may be responsible. The chain uses TRBV25-1 and TRBJ2-7; TRBD1 matches 7 bases. CDR1 and CDR2 from the germline V gene are MGHDK and SYGVNS. The CDR3 is made up of 12 amino acids. CDR3 in amino acids: CASSQLTGIYLF. The DNA of the CDR3 is TGTGCCAGCAGCCAACTGACAGGGATCTACCTTTTC.

In this sample, this clonotype turned up many times. This chain links TRBV18 with TRBJ2-1; no clear D. Germline values: CDR1 KGHSH, CDR2 LQKENI. V was pared by 4 bases and J by 6 bases, with 10 bases between. The CDR3 extends over 13 amino acids. CDR3 in amino acids: CASSLTLGNEQFF. CDR3 nucleotide sequence: TGTGCCAGCTCACTGACCCTCGGCAATGAGCAGTTCTTC.

There are a few counts of this clonotype. The rearrangement links TRBV7-2 to TRBJ2-7, with 12 bases lining up with TRBD2. The V segment lost 4 bases and the J segment 3 bases; nucleotides outside the gene matches: 7. This CDR3 comprises 16 residues. The V gene's germline CDR1 is SGHTA and CDR2 FQGNSA. CDR3 DNA: TGTGCCAGCAGCTCGGCGACTAGCGGGAGAATCTACGAGCAGTACTTC. The encoded protein is CASSSATSGRIYEQYF.

The table lists this clonotype with many counts. The genes are TRBV30 and TRBJ1-4; 7 bases match TRBD1. The CDR3 runs 14 residues. CDR1 is GTSNPN and CDR2 is SVGIG in the germline V gene (reference sequence). J was trimmed by 3 bases and V by 2 bases; bases with no gene match: 3. CDR3 DNA: TGTGCCTGGAGTCCGACAGGGCCTAATGAAAAACTGTTTTTT. This sequence encodes CAWSPTGPNEKLFF.

V is TRBV30 and J is TRBJ2-7; maybe TRBD1 (5 bases). Trimming cost V 4 bases and J 5 bases, with 12 bases left between them. The CDR3 length is 12 residues. CDR1 and CDR2 (germline): GTSNPN, SVGIG (reference sequence). The CDR3 bases are TGTGCCTGGAAGGGCAGGGCTCACGAGCAGTACTTC. It specifies CAWKGRAHEQYF.

This clonotype was seen many times. At one end the junction does not follow the germline gene, possibly because of a read error. V gene TRBV7-2 combines with J gene TRBJ1-5; D is undetermined. Per germline, CDR1 SGHTA and CDR2 FQGNSA. The CDR3 totals 13 residues. CDR3 protein: CASSLGQNQPQHF. The CDR3, as DNA: TGCGCCAGCAGCTTAGGTCAAAATCAGCCCCAGCATTTT.

The chain uses TRBV7-9 and TRBJ2-6; D is uncertain. Per germline, CDR1 SEHNR and CDR2 FQNEAQ (reference sequence). The ends were cut back, 5 bases at V and 6 bases at J, with 8 bases in the middle. The CDR3 contains 13 residues. CDR3 residues: CASSVPEANVLTF. CDR3 sequence (DNA): TGTGCCAGCAGCGTCCCTGAGGCCAACGTCCTGACTTTC.

This clonotype showed up many times. The chain joins TRBV7-2 to TRBJ1-1; D ambiguous. V lost 7 bases and J 0 bases, leaving 12 bases between the germline ends. The CDR3 is 14 residues long. CDR1 is SGHTA and CDR2 is FQGNSA in the germline V gene. The CDR3 protein is CASKTMSLNTEAFF. CDR3 nucleotides: TGTGCCAGCAAGACGATGAGCCTGAACACTGAAGCTTTCTTT.

The J gene is TRBJ2-7, the V gene TRBV20-1; D tentatively reads TRBD1 or TRBD2 (6 bases each). CDR1 is DFQATT, CDR2 SNEGSKA, per germline (reference sequence). V lost 5 bases, J lost 4 bases, and 21 bases lay in between. The CDR3 spans 15 residues. DNA for the CDR3: TGCAGTGCTTACCCGCCTTGGGGGGCGCGGTACGAGCAGTACTTC. Translating gives CSAYPPWGARYEQYF.

On this clonotype: It may be a read error: a sequence one base away is much more abundant. V is TRBV27 and J is TRBJ1-2; 9 bases align to TRBD1. Looked up from germline, CDR1 is MNHEY and CDR2 is SMNVEV (reference sequence). The CDR3 covers 15 residues. The CDR3: CANSLMGQGAYGYTF. The CDR3 bases are TGTGCCAACAGTTTAATGGGACAGGGAGCTTATGGCTACACCTTC.

The chain recombines TRBV20-1 with TRBJ2-3; unclear D gene. CDR3 size: 15 residues. Trimming removed 0 bases from V and 3 bases from J, with 13 bases in between. Germline V CDR1 and CDR2: DFQATT, SNEGSKA (reference sequence). The CDR3 spells CSAREGSPVTDTQYF. The CDR3 bases are TGCAGTGCTAGAGAAGGCTCACCAGTAACAGATACGCAGTATTTT.

This clonotype has only a few counts. This chain connects TRBV7-9 to TRBJ1-5; D gene unclear. The germline CDR1 and CDR2 sequences are SEHNR and FQNEAQ (reference sequence). V dropped 3 bases and J dropped 10 bases, with 16 bases sitting between them. This CDR3 contains 14 residues. The CDR3 bases are TGTGCCAGCAGCTTCTCCGACATTTTATACCCCCAGCATTTT. It yields the protein CASSFSDILYPQHF.

This clonotype came up many times. This rearrangement joins TRBV7-8 to TRBJ2-7; weak D call: TRBD2 (6 bases). Germline V gene data show CDR1 as SGHVS and CDR2 as FQNEAQ. The CDR3 has 16 amino acids. The V and J ends lost 4 bases and 1 base respectively, with 17 bases between them. For the CDR3, the DNA is TGTGCCAGCAGCTCGTGGGGCGGGATTAAATCCTACGAGCAGTACTTC. Translation gives CASSSWGGIKSYEQYF.